This TCR beta chain was documented in a study of T cell repertoires in cytomegalovirus infection. In TCRdb, the reads were re-called with MiXCR into one record per CDR3 protein. The table lists a few hundred thousand distinct CDR3 sequences, roughly 15% of them singletons. The CDR3 length is 15 residues. V shed 5 bases and J 4 bases; nucleotides not matched to a gene: 8. Study-wide results and caveats: Ex vivo, HLA-C-restricted CMV-specific TCR beta clonotypes prevailed over the rest of the response.

For this clonotype: Its antigen is as yet unknown.

Sequenced: PBMCs. The chain links TRBV12-3 or TRBV12-4 to TRBJ2-1; 7 nucleotides agree with TRBD1. The sequence was obtained from a human donor in good health (CMV status not recorded). Some clones in this sample may be carry-over from other donors' samples. The CDR3 spells CASSPRQGQYNEQFF. CDR3 nucleotide sequence: TGTGCCAGCAGTCCACGACAGGGTCAGTACAATGAGCAGTTCTTC.